Described below is a single TCR beta chain sequence and its context. Germline CDR1 and CDR2: MNHEY and SVGEGT. CDR3 length: 13 residues. The V and J ends lost 6 bases and 4 bases respectively, with 12 bases between them. TCRdb's table, derived via immunoSEQ multiplex PCR, lists solely in-frame clones and lacks some. This sample yields under 300,000 clones, of which roughly four fifths are seen a single time; 9.5% to 15% belongs to the top ten. This entry is derived from a study of blood T cell repertoires in COVID-19. Overall study: There were acute and convalescent COVID-19 samples, and they came from the United States, Italy and Spain. From T cells, B-cell-depleted T cells, or PBMCs came the material, which was cDNA or gDNA.

The receptor comes from a woman aged 55-75 years with active or convalescent COVID-19. The rearrangement uses TRBV6-2 or TRBV6-3 and TRBJ2-5; maybe TRBD2 (6 bases). The specimen was peripheral blood. The DNA of the CDR3 is TGTGCCAGCAGCCACGGGGGTAGAGAGACCCAGTACTTC. It encodes CASSHGGRETQYF.